This entry concerns a single T cell receptor (beta chain). This record belongs to a study of blood T cell repertoires in COVID-19. The CDR3 has 17 amino acids. CDR1 is SEHNR, CDR2 FQNEAQ, per germline (reference sequence). With V trimmed by 3 bases and J by 5 bases, 7 bases remained unmatched. As handled by the study authors: Nucleated cell number was recorded as an estimate derived from reference gene primer amplification. Only in-frame clones appear in the TCRdb table, and some are missing; sequencing was by immunoSEQ multiplex PCR. V and J calls plus clone size are reproduced from that table; the DNA served to infer D and trimming. The data show about 290,000 clones, around four fifths seen once.

Material: peripheral blood. This TCR came from a woman aged 45 to 65 with active or convalescent COVID-19. This chain links TRBV7-9 with TRBJ2-2; 12 bases fit TRBD2. CDR3 amino acids: CASSFLAGGPSTGELFF. For the CDR3, the DNA is TGTGCCAGCAGCTTCCTAGCGGGAGGGCCGTCGACCGGGGAGCTGTTTTTT.